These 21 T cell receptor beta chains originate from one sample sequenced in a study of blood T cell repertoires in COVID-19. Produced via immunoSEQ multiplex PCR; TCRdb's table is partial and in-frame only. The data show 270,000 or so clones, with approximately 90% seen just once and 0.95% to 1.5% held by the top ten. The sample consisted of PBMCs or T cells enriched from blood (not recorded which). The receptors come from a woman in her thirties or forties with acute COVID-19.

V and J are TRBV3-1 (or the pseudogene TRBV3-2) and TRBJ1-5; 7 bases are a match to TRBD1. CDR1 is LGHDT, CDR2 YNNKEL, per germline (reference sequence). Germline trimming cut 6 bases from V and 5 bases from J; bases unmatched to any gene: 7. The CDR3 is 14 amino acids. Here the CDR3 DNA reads TGTGCCAGCAGTCTAGGGGGCTCCTATCAGCCCCAGCATTTT. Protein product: CASSLGGSYQPQHF.

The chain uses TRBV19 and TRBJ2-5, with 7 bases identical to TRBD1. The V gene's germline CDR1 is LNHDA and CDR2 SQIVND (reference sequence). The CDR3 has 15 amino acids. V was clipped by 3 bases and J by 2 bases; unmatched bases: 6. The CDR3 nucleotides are TGTGCCAGTAGTATCGCACACAGGGGACAAGAGACCCAGTACTTC. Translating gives CASSIAHRGQETQYF. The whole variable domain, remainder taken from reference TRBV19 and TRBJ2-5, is DGGITQSPKYLFRKEGQNVTLSCEQNLNHDAMYWYRQDPGQGLRLIYYSQIVNDFQKGDIAEGYSVSREKKESFPLTVTSAQKNPTAFYLCASSIAHRGQETQYFGPGTRLLVL.

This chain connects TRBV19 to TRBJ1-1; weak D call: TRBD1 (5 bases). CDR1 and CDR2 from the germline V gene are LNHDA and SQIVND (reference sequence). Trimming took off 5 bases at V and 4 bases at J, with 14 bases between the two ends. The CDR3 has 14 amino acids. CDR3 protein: CASSVRGESTEAFF. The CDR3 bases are TGTGCCAGTAGTGTGCGGGGGGAGTCCACTGAAGCTTTCTTT.

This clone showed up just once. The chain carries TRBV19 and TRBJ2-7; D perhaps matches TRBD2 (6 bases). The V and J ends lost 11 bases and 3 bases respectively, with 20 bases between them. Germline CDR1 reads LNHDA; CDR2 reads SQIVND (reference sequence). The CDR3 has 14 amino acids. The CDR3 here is CASQDWLGGYEQYF. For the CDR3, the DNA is TGTGCCTCCCAGGATTGGCTGGGGGGCTACGAGCAGTACTTC.

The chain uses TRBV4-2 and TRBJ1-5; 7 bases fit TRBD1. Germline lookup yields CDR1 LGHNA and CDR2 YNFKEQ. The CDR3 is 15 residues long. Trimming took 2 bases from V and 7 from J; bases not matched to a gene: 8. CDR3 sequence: CASSQPGTASQPQHF. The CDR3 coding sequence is TGTGCCAGCAGCCAACCAGGGACAGCCTCACAGCCCCAGCATTTT.

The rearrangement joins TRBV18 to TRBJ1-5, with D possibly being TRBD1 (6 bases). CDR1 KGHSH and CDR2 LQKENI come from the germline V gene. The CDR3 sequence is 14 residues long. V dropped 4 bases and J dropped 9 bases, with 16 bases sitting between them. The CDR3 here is CASSQRTDDSPQHF. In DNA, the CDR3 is TGTGCCAGCTCACAGCGGACAGACGATTCGCCCCAGCATTTT.

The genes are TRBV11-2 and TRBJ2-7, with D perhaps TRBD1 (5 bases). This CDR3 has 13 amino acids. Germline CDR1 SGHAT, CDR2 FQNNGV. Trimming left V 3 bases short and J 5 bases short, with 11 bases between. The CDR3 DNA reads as TGTGCCAGCAGCTTTGCAGGGTTCAACGAGCAGTACGTC. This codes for CASSFAGFNEQYV.

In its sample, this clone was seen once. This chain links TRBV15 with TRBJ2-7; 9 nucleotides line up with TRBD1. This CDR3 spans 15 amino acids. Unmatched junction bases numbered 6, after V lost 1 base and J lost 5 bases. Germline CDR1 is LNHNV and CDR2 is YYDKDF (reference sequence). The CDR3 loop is CATSRARGTGNEQYV. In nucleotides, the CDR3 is TGTGCCACCAGCAGAGCCCGCGGGACAGGGAACGAGCAGTACGTC.

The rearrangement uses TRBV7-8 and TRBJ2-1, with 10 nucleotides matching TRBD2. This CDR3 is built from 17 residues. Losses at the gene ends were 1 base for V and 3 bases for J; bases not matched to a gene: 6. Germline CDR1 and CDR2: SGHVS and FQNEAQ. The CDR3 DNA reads TGTGCCAGCAGCTTAGATCCTAGCGGGAGTAACTACAATGAGCAGTTCTTC. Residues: CASSLDPSGSNYNEQFF.

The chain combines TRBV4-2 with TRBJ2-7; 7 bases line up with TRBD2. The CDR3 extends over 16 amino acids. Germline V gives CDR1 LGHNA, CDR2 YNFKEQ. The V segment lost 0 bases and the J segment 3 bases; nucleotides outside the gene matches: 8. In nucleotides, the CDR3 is TGTGCCAGCAGCCAAGATGCTAGCGGAACTTACTACGAGCAGTACTTC. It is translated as CASSQDASGTYYEQYF.

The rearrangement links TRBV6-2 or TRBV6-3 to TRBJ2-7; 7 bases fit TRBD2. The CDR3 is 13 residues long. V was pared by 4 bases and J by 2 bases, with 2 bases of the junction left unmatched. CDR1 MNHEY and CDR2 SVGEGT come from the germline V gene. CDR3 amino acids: CASSSSGTYEQYV. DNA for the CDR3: TGTGCCAGCAGTTCCAGCGGGACCTACGAGCAGTACGTC.

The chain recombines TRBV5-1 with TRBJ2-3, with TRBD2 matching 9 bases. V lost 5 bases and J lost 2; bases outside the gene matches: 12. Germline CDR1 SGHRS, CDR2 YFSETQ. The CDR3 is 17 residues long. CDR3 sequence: CASSTLATSGITDTQYF. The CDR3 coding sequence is TGCGCCAGCAGTACCCTTGCGACTAGCGGAATCACAGATACGCAGTATTTT.

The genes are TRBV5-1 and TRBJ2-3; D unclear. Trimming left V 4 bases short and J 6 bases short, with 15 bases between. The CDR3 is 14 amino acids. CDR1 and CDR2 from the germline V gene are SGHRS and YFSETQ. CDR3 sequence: CASSLSQVVDTQYF. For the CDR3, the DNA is TGCGCCAGCAGCCTCAGCCAGGTAGTGGATACGCAGTATTTT.

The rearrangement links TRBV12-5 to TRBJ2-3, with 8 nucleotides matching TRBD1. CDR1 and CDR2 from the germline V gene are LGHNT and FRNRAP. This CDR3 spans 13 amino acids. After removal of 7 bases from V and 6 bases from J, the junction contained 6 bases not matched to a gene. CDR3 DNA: TGTGCTAGTGCGGGCAGGGGGCTCGATACGCAGTATTTT. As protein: CASAGRGLDTQYF.

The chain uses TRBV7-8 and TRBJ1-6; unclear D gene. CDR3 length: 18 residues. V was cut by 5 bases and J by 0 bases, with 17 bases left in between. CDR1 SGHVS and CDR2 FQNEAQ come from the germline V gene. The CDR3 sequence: CASSRIGEQSSYNSPLHF. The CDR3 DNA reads TGTGCCAGCAGCCGGATAGGAGAGCAGAGCTCCTATAATTCACCCCTCCACTTT.

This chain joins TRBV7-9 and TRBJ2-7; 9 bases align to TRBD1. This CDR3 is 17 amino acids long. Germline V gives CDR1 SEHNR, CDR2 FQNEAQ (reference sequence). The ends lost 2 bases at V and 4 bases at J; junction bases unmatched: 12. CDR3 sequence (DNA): TGTGCCAGCAGCTTACCCCCCCGGGACAGGGTGAATTACGAGCAGTACTTC. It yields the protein CASSLPPRDRVNYEQYF.

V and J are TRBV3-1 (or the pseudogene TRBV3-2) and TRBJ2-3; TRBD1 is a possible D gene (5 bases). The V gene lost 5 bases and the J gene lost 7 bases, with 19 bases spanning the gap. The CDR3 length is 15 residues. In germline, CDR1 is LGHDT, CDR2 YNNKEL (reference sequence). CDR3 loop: CASSSRDRYLHTQYF. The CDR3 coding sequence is TGTGCCAGCAGCTCTAGAGACAGATACCTGCATACGCAGTATTTT.

This CDR3 reads CASSDRGRTGNTIYF. CDR3 nucleotide sequence: TGTGCCAGCAGCGACAGGGGGCGCACTGGAAACACCATATATTTT. The chain has TRBV7-2 and TRBJ1-3; 10 nucleotides match TRBD1. J was trimmed by 2 bases and V by 5 bases; bases with no gene match: 3. Looked up from germline, CDR1 is SGHTA and CDR2 is FQGNSA. The CDR3 is made up of 15 amino acids.

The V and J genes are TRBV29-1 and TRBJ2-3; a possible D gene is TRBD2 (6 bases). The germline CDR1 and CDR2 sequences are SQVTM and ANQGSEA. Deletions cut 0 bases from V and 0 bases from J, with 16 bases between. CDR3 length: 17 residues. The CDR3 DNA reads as TGCAGCGTTGAAGAAGGGACTTGGGAGGCTAGCACAGATACGCAGTATTTT. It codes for CSVEEGTWEASTDTQYF.

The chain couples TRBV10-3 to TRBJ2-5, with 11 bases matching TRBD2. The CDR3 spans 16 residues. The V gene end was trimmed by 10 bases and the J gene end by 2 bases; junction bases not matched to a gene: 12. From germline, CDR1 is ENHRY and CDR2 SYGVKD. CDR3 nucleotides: TGTGCCACCGGTCGACGGACTAGCGGGCTTCAAGAGACCCAGTACTTC. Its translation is CATGRRTSGLQETQYF.

Here the CDR3 DNA reads TGTGCCAGCAGACCCGACGGGGCAACTAATGAAAAACTGTTTTTT. Translated: CASRPDGATNEKLFF. The V call is TRBV4-2, the J call TRBJ1-4; the D is unclear. From germline, CDR1 is LGHNA and CDR2 YNFKEQ. The CDR3 has 15 residues. V lost 6 bases, J lost 0 bases, and 11 bases lay in between.